This is a list of T cell receptor beta chains from one sample in a study of vaccination and CD4 T cells after COVID-19. TCRdb re-derived calls from the PCR reads in MiXCR, one entry per CDR3 protein. This table holds roughly 25,000 distinct CDR3 sequences, around two thirds found once. Antigens of these TCRs are unknown. The sample taken for sequencing was CD4+ T cells from blood, cultured in vitro. These receptors were obtained from a human donor who had recovered from COVID-19. Both conserved end residues are part of each CDR3. The order of the fields is clone size, V gene, J gene, CDR3 length, D gene, CDR3 protein, CDR3 DNA. D genes are given only for firm matches. The size field is filled for only some rows; it gives once, few, many or a size class.

clone_size: .
v_call: TRBV6-2/TRBV6-3
j_call: TRBJ2-1
cdr3_length: 11
d_call: .
cdr3_aa: CASSHGGEQFF
cdr3_nt: TGTGCCAGCAGCCACGGAGGTGAGCAGTTCTTC

clone_size: .
v_call: TRBV29-1
j_call: TRBJ2-7
cdr3_length: 13
d_call: TRBD1
cdr3_aa: CSVEQGQGEEQYF
cdr3_nt: TGCAGCGTGGAACAGGGACAGGGCGAGGAGCAGTACTTC

clone_size: .
v_call: TRBV6-1
j_call: TRBJ1-3
cdr3_length: 15
d_call: .
cdr3_aa: CASTQSGRTGNTIYF
cdr3_nt: TGTGCCAGCACACAATCCGGAAGAACTGGAAACACCATATATTTT

clone_size: few
v_call: TRBV23-1
j_call: TRBJ1-2
cdr3_length: 13
d_call: .
cdr3_aa: CASSLLSLHGYTF
cdr3_nt: TGCGCCAGCAGTCTCCTTTCCCTACATGGCTACACCTTC

clone_size: few
v_call: TRBV28
j_call: TRBJ1-3
cdr3_length: 14
d_call: .
cdr3_aa: CASSRTVSGNTIYF
cdr3_nt: TGTGCCAGCAGTCGGACGGTCTCTGGAAACACCATATATTTT

clone_size: .
v_call: TRBV11-3
j_call: TRBJ2-2
cdr3_length: 13
d_call: TRBD2
cdr3_aa: CASSPGGAGELFF
cdr3_nt: TGTGCCAGCAGCCCCGGGGGGGCCGGGGAGCTGTTTTTT

clone_size: .
v_call: TRBV24-1
j_call: TRBJ1-5
cdr3_length: 14
d_call: .
cdr3_aa: CATSEGGLRPPQHF
cdr3_nt: TGTGCCACCAGTGAGGGGGGGCTCCGACCGCCCCAGCATTTT

clone_size: .
v_call: TRBV27
j_call: TRBJ2-7
cdr3_length: 17
d_call: .
cdr3_aa: CASSSAIPGHNLYEQYF
cdr3_nt: TGTGCCAGCAGTTCCGCTATTCCGGGACACAACCTCTACGAGCAGTACTTC

clone_size: few
v_call: TRBV7-2
j_call: TRBJ2-5
cdr3_length: 14
d_call: TRBD2
cdr3_aa: CASSVRTSVETQYF
cdr3_nt: TGTGCCAGCAGCGTAAGGACTAGCGTCGAGACCCAGTACTTC

clone_size: .
v_call: TRBV6-1
j_call: TRBJ1-1
cdr3_length: 13
d_call: .
cdr3_aa: CASREGGYTEAFF
cdr3_nt: TGTGCCAGCAGAGAGGGGGGGTACACTGAAGCTTTCTTT

clone_size: .
v_call: TRBV12-3/TRBV12-4
j_call: TRBJ1-2
cdr3_length: 13
d_call: .
cdr3_aa: CASSYETNYGYTF
cdr3_nt: TGTGCCAGCAGTTACGAGACGAACTATGGCTACACCTTC